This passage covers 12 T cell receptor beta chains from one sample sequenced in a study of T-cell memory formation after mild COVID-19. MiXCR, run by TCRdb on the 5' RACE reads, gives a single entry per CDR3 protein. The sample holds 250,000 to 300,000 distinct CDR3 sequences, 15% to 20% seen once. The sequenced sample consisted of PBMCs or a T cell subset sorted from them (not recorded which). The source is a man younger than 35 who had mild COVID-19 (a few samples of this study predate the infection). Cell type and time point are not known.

DNA for the CDR3: TGTGCCAGCAGGCGGGACTCCTCCTACGAGCAGTACGTC. It is translated as CASRRDSSYEQYV. The chain carries TRBV6-2 or TRBV6-3 and TRBJ2-7; a weak D match, TRBD2 (6 bases). V was cut by 6 bases and J by 0 bases, with 9 bases left in between. The germline gives CDR1 MNHEY, CDR2 SVGEGT. There are 13 residues in the CDR3.

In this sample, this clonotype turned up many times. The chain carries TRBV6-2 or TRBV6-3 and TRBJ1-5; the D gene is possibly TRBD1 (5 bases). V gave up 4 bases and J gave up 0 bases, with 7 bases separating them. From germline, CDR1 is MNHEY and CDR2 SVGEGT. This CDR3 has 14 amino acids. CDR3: CASSSGYSNQPQHF. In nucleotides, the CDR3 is TGTGCCAGCAGTTCAGGGTATAGCAATCAGCCCCAGCATTTT.

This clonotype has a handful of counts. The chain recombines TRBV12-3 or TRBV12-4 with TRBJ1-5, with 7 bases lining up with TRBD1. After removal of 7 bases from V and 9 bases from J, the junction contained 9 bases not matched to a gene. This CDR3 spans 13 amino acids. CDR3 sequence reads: CASTIDRVSPQHF. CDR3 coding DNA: TGTGCCAGCACAATAGACAGGGTATCGCCCCAGCATTTT.

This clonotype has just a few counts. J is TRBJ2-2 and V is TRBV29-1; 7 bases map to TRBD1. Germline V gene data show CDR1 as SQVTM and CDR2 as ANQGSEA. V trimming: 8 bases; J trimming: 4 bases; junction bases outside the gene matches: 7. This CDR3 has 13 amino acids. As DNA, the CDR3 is TGCAGCACCAGGACAGGTGGCACCGGGGAGCTGTTTTTT. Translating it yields CSTRTGGTGELFF.

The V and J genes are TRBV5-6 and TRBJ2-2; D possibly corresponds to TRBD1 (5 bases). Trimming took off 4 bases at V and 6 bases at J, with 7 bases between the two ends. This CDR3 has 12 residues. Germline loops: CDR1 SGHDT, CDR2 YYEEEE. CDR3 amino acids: CASSHRPGELFF. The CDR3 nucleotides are TGTGCCAGCAGCCACAGGCCCGGGGAGCTGTTTTTT.

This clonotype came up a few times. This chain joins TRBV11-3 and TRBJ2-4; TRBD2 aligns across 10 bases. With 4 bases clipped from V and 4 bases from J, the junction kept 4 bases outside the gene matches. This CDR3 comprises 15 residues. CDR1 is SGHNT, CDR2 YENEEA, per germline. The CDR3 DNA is TGTGCCAGCAGCTCCACAGCGGGGGGGAAAAACATTCAGTACTTC. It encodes CASSSTAGGKNIQYF.

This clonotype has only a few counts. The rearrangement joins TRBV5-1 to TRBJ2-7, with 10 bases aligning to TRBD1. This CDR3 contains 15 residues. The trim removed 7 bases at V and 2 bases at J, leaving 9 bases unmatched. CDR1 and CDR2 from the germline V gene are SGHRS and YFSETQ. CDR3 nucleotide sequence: TGCGCCAGCCGGATGGGGACAGGGGAACCCTACGAGCAGTACTTC. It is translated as CASRMGTGEPYEQYF. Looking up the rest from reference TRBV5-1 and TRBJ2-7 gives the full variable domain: KAGVTQTPRYLIKTRGQQVTLSCSPISGHRSVSWYQQTPGQGLQFLFEYFSETQRNKGNFPGRFSGRQFSNSRSEMNVSTLELGDSALYLCASRMGTGEPYEQYFGPGTRLTVT.

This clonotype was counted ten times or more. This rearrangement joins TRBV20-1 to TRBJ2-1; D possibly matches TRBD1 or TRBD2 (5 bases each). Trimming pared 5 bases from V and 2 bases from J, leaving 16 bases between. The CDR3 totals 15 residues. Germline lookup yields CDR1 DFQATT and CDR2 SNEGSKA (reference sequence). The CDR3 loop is CSAYPPGLAYNEQFF. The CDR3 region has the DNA TGCAGTGCTTACCCCCCGGGGCTTGCCTACAATGAGCAGTTCTTC.

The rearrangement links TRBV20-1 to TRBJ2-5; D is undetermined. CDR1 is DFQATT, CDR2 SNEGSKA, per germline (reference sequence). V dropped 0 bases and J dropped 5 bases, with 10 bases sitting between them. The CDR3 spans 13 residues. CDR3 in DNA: TGCAGTGCTAGAGACACAGCTCGGGAGACCCAGTACTTC. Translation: CSARDTARETQYF.

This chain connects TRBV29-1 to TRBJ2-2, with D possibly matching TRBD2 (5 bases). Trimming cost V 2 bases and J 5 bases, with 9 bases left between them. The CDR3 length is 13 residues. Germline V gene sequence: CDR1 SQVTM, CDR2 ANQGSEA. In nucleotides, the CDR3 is TGCAGCGTTGAAAGCGGACTTACCGGGGAGCTGTTTTTT. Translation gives CSVESGLTGELFF.

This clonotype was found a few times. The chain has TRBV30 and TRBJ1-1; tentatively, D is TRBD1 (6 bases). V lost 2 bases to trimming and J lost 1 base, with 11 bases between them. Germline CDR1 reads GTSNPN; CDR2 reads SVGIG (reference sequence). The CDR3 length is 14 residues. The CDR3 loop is CAWSYIQGNTEAFF. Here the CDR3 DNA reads TGTGCCTGGAGTTACATACAGGGGAACACTGAAGCTTTCTTT.

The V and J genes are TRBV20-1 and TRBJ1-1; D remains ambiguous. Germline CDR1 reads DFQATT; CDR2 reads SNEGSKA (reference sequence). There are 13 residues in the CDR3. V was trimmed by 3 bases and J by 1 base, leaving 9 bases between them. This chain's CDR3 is CSASKSRNTEAFF. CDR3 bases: TGCAGTGCTAGCAAAAGTAGGAACACTGAAGCTTTCTTT.